This T cell receptor (beta chain) was found in a study of blood T cells in healthy people across ages. This clonotype was counted only a few times. Its antigen is still unknown. Regarding the study as a whole: Strongly correlated with naive T cell percentage was TCR beta diversity.

PCR was performed a second time for about 7 to 12 cycles using a sample-barcoded 5' primer and a J-beta primer mix. In TCRdb, the 5' RACE reads were re-called with MiXCR into one record per CDR3 protein. Here the sample spans hundreds of thousands of distinct CDR3 sequences, roughly 25% being singletons. The CDR3 has 12 residues. Germline CDR1 SQVTM, CDR2 ANQGSEA. V lost 8 bases, J lost 5 bases, and 7 bases stayed unmatched. Another study also made use of these data, one on T cells of mothers and their children. That work adds: Thymic selection, a shaping force on TCR recombination output, acts similarly in related and unrelated pairs.

This clonotype was sampled from a boy between 10 and 17 years old in good health. Sequenced: blood. V and J are TRBV29-1 and TRBJ2-7; 9 nucleotides line up with TRBD1. The CDR3 loop reads CSFDRGFNEQYF. CDR3 in DNA: TGCAGCTTCGACAGGGGGTTCAACGAGCAGTACTTC.